A single T cell receptor beta chain is shown here with its context. Its antigen is as yet unknown. The data stem from a study of T cells in tuberculosis. Overall study results and limits: Smaller distances to GMM-specific TCRs suggested their expansion in active tuberculosis.

Some clones are missing from TCRdb's copy, which holds only in-frame ones; the method was immunoSEQ multiplex PCR. The sample yields tens of thousands of clones, approximately 89% seen once. V was cut by 1 base and J by 5 bases, with 14 bases left in between. The CDR3 contains 15 residues. From germline, CDR1 is LNHDA and CDR2 SQIVND (reference sequence). The specimen was PBMCs. This chain joins TRBV19 and TRBJ1-1; D is unclear. The source is a donor aged 10-29 years with latent tuberculosis or without tuberculosis infection. CDR3 sequence reads: CASSIVGSRETEAFF. The CDR3 coding sequence is TGTGCCAGTAGTATAGTCGGCAGCCGGGAGACTGAAGCTTTCTTT.